The clone carrying this T cell receptor (beta chain) was seen ten or more times. Its matching antigen is unknown. Post-sort purity exceeded 95% for all sorted populations. The data were taken from a study of beta chain features in type 1 diabetes. Study results and limitations: Because the template was cDNA, high-expressing cells might be over-represented. Sampled from patients, naive, central memory and Treg TCRB repertoires appeared more similar than those sampled from healthy donors. Insertion counts at VDJ junctions were lower in type 1 diabetes patients, who also showed more deletions there.

The isolated RNA, all of it, was reverse transcribed, so expressed TCRB transcripts were what got sequenced. Generated by immunoSEQ multiplex PCR, the TCRdb table keeps only in-frame clones and is missing some. This table holds 250,000 to 350,000 clones, around 13% found once. The CDR3 runs to 13 residues. The trim removed 5 bases at V and 3 bases at J, leaving 2 bases unmatched. Germline V gene data show CDR1 as SEHNR and CDR2 as FQNEAQ (reference sequence). Sequenced input: central memory CD4+ T cells from blood. The sequence was collected from a man aged 25 to 45 in good health. This chain joins TRBV7-9 and TRBJ2-3, with TRBD1 matching over 7 bases. CDR3 sequence reads: CASSRDSTDTQYF. Written as DNA, the CDR3 is TGTGCCAGCAGCCGGGACAGTACAGATACGCAGTATTTT.